The clone carrying this T cell receptor (beta chain) was observed a few times. Its cognate antigen is unknown. V gave up 3 bases and J gave up 7 bases, with 18 bases separating them. The CDR3 is 16 residues long. The V gene's germline CDR1 is KGHDR and CDR2 SFDVKD. The data derive from a study of identical twins. Study-level results: Analyses of zero insertions could, in part, be confounded by invariant MAIT and iNKT cells.

TCRdb re-derived calls from the 5' RACE reads in MiXCR, one entry per CDR3 protein. The sample has 260,000 or so distinct CDR3 sequences, 6% to 8.5% seen once. This sample was also put to use in a study of yellow fever vaccine responses in identical twins.

The genes are TRBV24-1 and TRBJ2-1; the D gene is possibly TRBD1 (6 bases). Sequencing was performed on CD8+ T cells sorted from blood. This sequence originates from a woman between 18 and 29 years old in good health. The CDR3 spells CATSDIRDTHGNEQFF. The DNA of the CDR3 is TGTGCCACCAGTGATATCCGGGACACTCACGGTAATGAGCAGTTCTTC.